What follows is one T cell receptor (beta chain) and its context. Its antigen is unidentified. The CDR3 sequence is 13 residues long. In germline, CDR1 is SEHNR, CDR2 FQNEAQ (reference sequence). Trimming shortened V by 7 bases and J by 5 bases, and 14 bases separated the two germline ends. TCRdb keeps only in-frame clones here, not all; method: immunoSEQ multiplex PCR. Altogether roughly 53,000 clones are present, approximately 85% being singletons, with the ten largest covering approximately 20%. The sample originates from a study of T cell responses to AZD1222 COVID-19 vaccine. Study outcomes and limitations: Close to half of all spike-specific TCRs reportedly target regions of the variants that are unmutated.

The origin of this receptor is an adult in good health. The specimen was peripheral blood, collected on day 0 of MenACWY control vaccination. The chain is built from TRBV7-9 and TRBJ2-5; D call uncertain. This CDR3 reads CASTPPLNETQYF. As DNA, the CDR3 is TGTGCCAGCACCCCCCCGTTGAACGAGACCCAGTACTTC. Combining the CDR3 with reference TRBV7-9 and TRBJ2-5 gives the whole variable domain DTGVSQNPRHKITKRGQNVTFRCDPISEHNRLYWYRQTLGQGPEFLTYFQNEAQLEKSRLLSDRFSAERPKGSFSTLEIQRTEQGDSAMYLCASTPPLNETQYFGPGTRLLVL.